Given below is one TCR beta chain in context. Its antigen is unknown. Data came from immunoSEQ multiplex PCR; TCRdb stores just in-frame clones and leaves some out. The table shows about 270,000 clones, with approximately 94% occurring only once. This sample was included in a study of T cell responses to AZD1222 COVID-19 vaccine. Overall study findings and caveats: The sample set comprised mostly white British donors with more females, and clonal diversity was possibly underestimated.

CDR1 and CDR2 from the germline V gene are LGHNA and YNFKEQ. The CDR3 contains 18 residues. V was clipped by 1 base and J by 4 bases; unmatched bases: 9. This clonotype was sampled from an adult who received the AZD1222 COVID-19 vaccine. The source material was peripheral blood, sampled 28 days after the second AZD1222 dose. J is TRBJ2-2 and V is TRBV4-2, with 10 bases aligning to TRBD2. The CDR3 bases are TGTGCCAGCAGCCAAGGCCTAGCGGGAGACCGGGGCACCGGGGAGCTGTTTTTT. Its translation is CASSQGLAGDRGTGELFF.